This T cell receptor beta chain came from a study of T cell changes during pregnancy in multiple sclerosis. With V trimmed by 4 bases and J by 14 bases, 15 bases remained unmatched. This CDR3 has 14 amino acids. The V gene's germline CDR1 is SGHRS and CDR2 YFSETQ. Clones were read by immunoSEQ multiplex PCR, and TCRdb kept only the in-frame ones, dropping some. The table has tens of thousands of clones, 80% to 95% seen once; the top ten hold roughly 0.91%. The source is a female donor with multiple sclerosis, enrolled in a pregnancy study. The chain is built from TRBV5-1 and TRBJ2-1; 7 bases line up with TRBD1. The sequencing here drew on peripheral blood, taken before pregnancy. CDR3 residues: CASSPVVTGAGEFF. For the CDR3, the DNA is TGCGCCAGCAGCCCGGTAGTAACAGGGGCCGGGGAGTTCTTC. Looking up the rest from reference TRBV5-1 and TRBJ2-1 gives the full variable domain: KAGVTQTPRYLIKTRGQQVTLSCSPISGHRSVSWYQQTPGQGLQFLFEYFSETQRNKGNFPGRFSGRQFSNSRSEMNVSTLELGDSALYLCASSPVVTGAGEFFGPGTRLTVL.